This T cell receptor (beta chain) emerged from a study of cytomegalovirus exposure and HLA in healthy donors. Study-wide background: The 120 validation repertoires used the same platform as the approximately 700 first-cohort repertoires (as reported by a later analysis).

Generated by immunoSEQ multiplex PCR, the TCRdb table keeps only in-frame clones and is missing some. The table lists 100,000 or so clones, approximately 94% of them singletons. V shed 5 bases, J shed 2 bases, and the junction held 9 bases outside the gene matches. CDR3 length: 17 residues. Germline values: CDR1 SEHNR, CDR2 FQNEAQ (reference sequence). Sequenced material: PBMCs. The origin of this receptor is a young woman in good health and CMV-seronegative. V gene TRBV7-9 combines with J gene TRBJ2-1; 10 nucleotides agree with TRBD2. The CDR3 DNA is TGTGCCAGCAGCATCACTCCGGGACTAGCGACCTACAATGAGCAGTTCTTC. This codes for CASSITPGLATYNEQFF.